This TCR beta chain originates from a study of T-cell memory formation after mild COVID-19. The CDR3 is 13 amino acids. Per germline, CDR1 SGHTA and CDR2 FQGNSA. Trimming took 3 bases from V and 7 from J, leaving 10 bases between them. Barcoded TCR alpha and TCR beta cDNA libraries with UMIs came from 5'RACE using constant-segment primers. TCRdb reprocessed the 5' RACE reads with MiXCR, giving one entry per CDR3 protein. The profile shows about 500,000 distinct CDR3 sequences, roughly 20% of them singletons. This clonotype turned up a few times. Its antigen is as yet unknown. Overall study results and limits: Contracting clones from day 15 to 85 showed balanced CD4/CD8; later expanders favored CD4+. Clones that contracted clustered mainly in CM and EM if CD4+ and in EMRA if CD8+. There were some responding clones in pre-infection memory, which suggested that cross-reactive memory had joined.

Material: PBMCs or a T cell subset sorted from them (not recorded which). This sequence originates from an adult woman who had mild COVID-19 (a few samples of this study predate the infection). Cell type and time point are not known. The rearrangement uses TRBV7-2 and TRBJ2-1, with a tentative D call TRBD1 (5 bases). This chain's CDR3 is CASSFAGSNEQFF. The CDR3 DNA reads TGTGCCAGCAGCTTCGCAGGGTCTAATGAGCAGTTCTTC. Looking up the rest from reference TRBV7-2 and TRBJ2-1 gives the full variable domain: GAGVSQSPSNKVTEKGKDVELRCDPISGHTALYWYRQSLGQGLEFLIYFQGNSAPDKSGLPSDRFSAERTGGSVSTLTIQRTQQEDSAVYLCASSFAGSNEQFFGPGTRLTVL.